The TCR beta chain under discussion was sequenced for a study of T cell responses to AZD1222 COVID-19 vaccine. The CDR3 loop spans 15 amino acids. CDR1 is MNHEY, CDR2 SVGAGI, per germline. The germline V and J ends were trimmed by 0 bases and 6 bases, with 12 bases remaining between them. This clone was seen only a few times. Some clones are missing from TCRdb's copy, which holds only in-frame ones; the method was immunoSEQ multiplex PCR. The sample lists 72,000 or so clones, 85% occurring once. The clonotype comes from an adult in good health. Sequenced material: peripheral blood, taken on day 0 of AZD1222 vaccination. V gene TRBV6-5 combines with J gene TRBJ1-5; D uncertain. The CDR3, as DNA: TGTGCCAGCAGTTACTCTCTCGGGAGTACTCAGCCCCAGCATTTT. The encoded protein is CASSYSLGSTQPQHF.